What follows describes a single T cell receptor beta chain. The antigen is undetermined. The sample is drawn from a study of blood T cells in healthy people across ages. Background on the study: Per two T cells, template switching captured roughly one barcoded beta molecule.

Using a J-beta primer mix together with a sample-barcoded 5' primer, a second PCR was run for roughly 6 to 12 cycles. TCRdb re-called the 5' RACE reads with MiXCR, one entry per CDR3 protein. The sample yields 1.5 million to 2 million distinct CDR3 sequences, roughly 52% seen once. Germline V gene data show CDR1 as LGHNA and CDR2 as YSLEER. This CDR3 comprises 16 residues. V dropped 1 base and J dropped 0; count of bases not matched to a gene: 5. General study findings and limits: Diversity was higher, and naive CD4+ cells more numerous, in long-lived donors than in aged donors.

Sequences were obtained from blood. The chain uses TRBV4-3 and TRBJ2-7; 8 bases match TRBD1. The TCR originated in a woman in her 40s in good health. The CDR3 here is CASSQGRTGYSYEQYF. CDR3 bases: TGCGCCAGCAGCCAAGGGCGGACAGGGTACTCCTACGAGCAGTACTTC.